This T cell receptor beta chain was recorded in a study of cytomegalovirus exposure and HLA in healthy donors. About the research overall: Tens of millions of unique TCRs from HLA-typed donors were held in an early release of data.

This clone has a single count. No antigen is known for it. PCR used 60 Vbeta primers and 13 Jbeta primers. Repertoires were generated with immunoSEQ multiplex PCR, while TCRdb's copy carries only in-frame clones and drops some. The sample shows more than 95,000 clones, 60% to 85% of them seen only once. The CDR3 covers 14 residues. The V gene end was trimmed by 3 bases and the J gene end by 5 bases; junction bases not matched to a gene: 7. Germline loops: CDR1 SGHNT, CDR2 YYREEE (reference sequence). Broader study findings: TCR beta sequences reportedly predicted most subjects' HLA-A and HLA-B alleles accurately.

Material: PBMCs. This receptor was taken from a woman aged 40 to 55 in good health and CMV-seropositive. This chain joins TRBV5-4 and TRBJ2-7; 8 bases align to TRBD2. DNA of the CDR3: TGTGCCAGCAGCTCCGTGGGACTAGGTAACGAGCAGTACTTC. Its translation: CASSSVGLGNEQYF.